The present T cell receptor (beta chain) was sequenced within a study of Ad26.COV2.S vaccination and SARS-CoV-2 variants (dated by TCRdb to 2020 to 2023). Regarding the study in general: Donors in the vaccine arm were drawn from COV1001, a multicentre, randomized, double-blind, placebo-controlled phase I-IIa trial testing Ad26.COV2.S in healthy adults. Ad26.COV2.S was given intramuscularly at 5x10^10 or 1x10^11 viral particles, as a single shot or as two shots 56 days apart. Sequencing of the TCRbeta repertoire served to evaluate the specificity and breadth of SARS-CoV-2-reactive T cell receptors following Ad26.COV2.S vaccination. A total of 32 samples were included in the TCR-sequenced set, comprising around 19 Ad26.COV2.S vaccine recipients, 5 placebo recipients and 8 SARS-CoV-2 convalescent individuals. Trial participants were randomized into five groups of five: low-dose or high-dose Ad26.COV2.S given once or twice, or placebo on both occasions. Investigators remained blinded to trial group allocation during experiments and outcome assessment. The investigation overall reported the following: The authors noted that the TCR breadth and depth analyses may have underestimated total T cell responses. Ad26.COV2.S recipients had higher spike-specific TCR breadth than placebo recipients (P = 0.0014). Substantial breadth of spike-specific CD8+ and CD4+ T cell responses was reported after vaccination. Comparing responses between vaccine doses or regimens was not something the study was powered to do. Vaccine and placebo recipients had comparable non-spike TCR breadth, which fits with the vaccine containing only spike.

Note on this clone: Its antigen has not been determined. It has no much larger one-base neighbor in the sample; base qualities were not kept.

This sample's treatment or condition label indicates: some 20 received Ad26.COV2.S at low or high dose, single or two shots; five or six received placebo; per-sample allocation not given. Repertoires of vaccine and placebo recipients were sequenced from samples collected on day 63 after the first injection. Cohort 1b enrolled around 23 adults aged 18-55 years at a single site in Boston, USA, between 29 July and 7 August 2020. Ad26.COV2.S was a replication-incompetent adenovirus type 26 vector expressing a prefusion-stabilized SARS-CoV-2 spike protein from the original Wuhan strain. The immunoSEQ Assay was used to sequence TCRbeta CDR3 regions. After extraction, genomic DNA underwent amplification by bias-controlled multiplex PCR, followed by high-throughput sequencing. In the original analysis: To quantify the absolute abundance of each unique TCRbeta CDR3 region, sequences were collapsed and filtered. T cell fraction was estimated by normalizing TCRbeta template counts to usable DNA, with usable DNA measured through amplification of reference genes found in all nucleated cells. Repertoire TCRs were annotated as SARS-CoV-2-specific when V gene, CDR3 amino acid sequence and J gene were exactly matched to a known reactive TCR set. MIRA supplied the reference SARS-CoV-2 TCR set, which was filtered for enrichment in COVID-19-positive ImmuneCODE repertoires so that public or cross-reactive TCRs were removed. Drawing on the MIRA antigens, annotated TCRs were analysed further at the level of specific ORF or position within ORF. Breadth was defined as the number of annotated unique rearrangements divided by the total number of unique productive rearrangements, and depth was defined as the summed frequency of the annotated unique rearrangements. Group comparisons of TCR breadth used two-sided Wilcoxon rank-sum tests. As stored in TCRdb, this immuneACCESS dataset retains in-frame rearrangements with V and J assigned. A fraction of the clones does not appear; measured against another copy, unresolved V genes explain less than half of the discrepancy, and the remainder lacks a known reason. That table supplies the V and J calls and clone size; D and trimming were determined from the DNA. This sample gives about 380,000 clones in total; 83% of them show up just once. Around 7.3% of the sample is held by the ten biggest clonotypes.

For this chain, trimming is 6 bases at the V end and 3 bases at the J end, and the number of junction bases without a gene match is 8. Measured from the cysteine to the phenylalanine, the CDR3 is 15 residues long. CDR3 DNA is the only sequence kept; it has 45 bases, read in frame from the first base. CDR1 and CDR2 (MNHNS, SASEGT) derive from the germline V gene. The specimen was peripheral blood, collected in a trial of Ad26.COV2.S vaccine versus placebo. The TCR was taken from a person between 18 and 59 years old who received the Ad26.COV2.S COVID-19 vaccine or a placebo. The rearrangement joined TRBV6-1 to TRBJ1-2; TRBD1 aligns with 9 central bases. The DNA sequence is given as TGTGCCAGCAGAAATCGGGACAGGGCGGACTATGGCTACACCTTC. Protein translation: CASRNRDRADYGYTF.